This T cell receptor (beta chain) came from a study of cytomegalovirus exposure and HLA in healthy donors. Study-wide background: Earlier, almost 120 million unique TCR beta sequences were recovered from roughly 170 million T cells by an analysis. General study results and limits: The classifier was said to identify cytomegalovirus status with high specificity and sensitivity. Several of the most significant clusters appeared linked to common viral pathogens, based on a later analysis.

The PCR contained 60 Vbeta and 13 Jbeta primers. Libraries were prepared by immunoSEQ multiplex PCR; TCRdb keeps only in-frame clonotypes and omits some of them. The profile covers roughly 200,000 clones, with around 86% appearing a single time and less than 3% taken by the ten largest. Germline values: CDR1 MDHEN, CDR2 SYDVKM. CDR3 length equals 18 residues. Germline trimming cut 5 bases from V and 4 bases from J; bases unmatched to any gene: 13. On this clone: Its antigen is undetermined.

The sample comprised PBMCs. The rearrangement uses TRBV28 and TRBJ2-7; TRBD2 agrees at 14 bases. The clonotype was recovered from a woman in her thirties or forties in good health and CMV-seronegative. This CDR3 reads CASSNPRTSGRLLYEQYF. CDR3 nucleotides: TGTGCCAGCAGTAACCCAAGGACTAGCGGGAGGCTTTTATACGAGCAGTACTTC.